These 11 T cell receptor beta chains were sequenced from one sample in a study of T cell responses to AZD1222 COVID-19 vaccine. The protocol was immunoSEQ multiplex PCR, while the TCRdb copy is restricted to in-frame clones and leaves out a portion. The data show over 130,000 clones, roughly nine tenths seen once. This specimen was peripheral blood, taken 28 days after the second AZD1222 dose. Every receptor here comes from an adult who received the AZD1222 COVID-19 vaccine.

This clone was observed a few times. The genes are TRBV6-5 and TRBJ2-3; unclear D gene. V gave up 4 bases and J gave up 4 bases, with 3 bases separating them. Germline CDR1 reads MNHEY; CDR2 reads SVGAGI. The CDR3 has 11 amino acids. DNA for the CDR3: TGTGCCAGCAGTTCCCCAGATACGCAGTATTTT. Its protein product is CASSSPDTQYF.

This chain joins TRBV30 and TRBJ2-2; 10 bases are a match to TRBD2. Germline V lookup: CDR1 GTSNPN, CDR2 SVGIG (reference sequence). V lost 2 bases, J lost 4 bases, and 7 bases stayed unmatched. The CDR3 covers 16 residues. The CDR3 reads CAWSLRLAGVTGELFF. The CDR3 DNA reads as TGTGCCTGGAGTTTAAGGCTAGCGGGGGTCACCGGGGAGCTGTTTTTT.

This clone was found once. The J gene is TRBJ1-1, the V gene TRBV27; the D gene is possibly TRBD1 (6 bases). V lost 6 bases and J 6 bases, leaving 20 bases between the germline ends. The germline V gene encodes CDR1 MNHEY and CDR2 SMNVEV (reference sequence). The CDR3 extends over 15 amino acids. The CDR3 sequence: CASSYKKGGNSEAFF. For the CDR3, the DNA is TGTGCCAGCAGCTACAAAAAGGGGGGGAATTCTGAAGCTTTCTTT.

The chain is built from TRBV27 and TRBJ2-1; 12 bases agree with TRBD2. The CDR3 has 17 residues. The germline V gene encodes CDR1 MNHEY and CDR2 SMNVEV (reference sequence). With V trimmed by 4 bases and J by 2 bases, 6 bases remained unmatched. The CDR3 nucleotides are TGTGCCAGCAGTTCTGCTACTAGCGGGGGGACCTACAATGAGCAGTTCTTC. This gives the protein CASSSATSGGTYNEQFF.

V is TRBV12-3 or TRBV12-4 and J is TRBJ1-2; D not certain. Trimming removed 1 base at V and 5 bases at J, with 5 bases between. The CDR3 extends over 12 amino acids. CDR3 residues: CASSLGPYGYTF. Here the CDR3 DNA reads TGTGCCAGCAGTTTAGGACCTTATGGCTACACCTTC.

This clone was seen a handful of times. The chain employs TRBV7-2 and TRBJ2-5; 9 nucleotides match TRBD2. J lost 7 bases, V lost 2 bases, and 8 bases had no gene match. This CDR3 comprises 15 residues. Germline CDR1 reads SGHTA; CDR2 reads FQGNSA. The DNA for the CDR3 is TGTGCCAGCAGCTTATTTCTAGCGGGGTCCGGGACCCAGTACTTC. Translating it yields CASSLFLAGSGTQYF. Full variable domain (remainder filled in from reference TRBV7-2 and TRBJ2-5): GAGVSQSPSNKVTEKGKDVELRCDPISGHTALYWYRQSLGQGLEFLIYFQGNSAPDKSGLPSDRFSAERTGGSVSTLTIQRTQQEDSAVYLCASSLFLAGSGTQYFGPGTRLLVL.

The chain carries TRBV6-5 and TRBJ2-2, with D uncertain. V lost 0 bases and J 4 bases, leaving 9 bases between the germline ends. This CDR3 region has 15 residues. Germline values: CDR1 MNHEY, CDR2 SVGAGI. CDR3 sequence: CASSYSRGTTGELFF. CDR3 in DNA: TGTGCCAGCAGTTACTCGCGAGGCACCACCGGGGAGCTGTTTTTT.

The chain recombines TRBV28 with TRBJ2-2, with D possibly called TRBD1 or TRBD2 (5 bases each). This CDR3 comprises 13 residues. Trimming took off 6 bases at V and 7 bases at J, with 12 bases between the two ends. CDR1 and CDR2 from the germline V gene are MDHEN and SYDVKM. The CDR3 DNA sequence: TGTGCCAGCAGGGAAGGGGACGTCGGGGAGCTGTTTTTT. Its translation: CASREGDVGELFF.

The rearrangement uses TRBV28 and TRBJ2-2, with unresolved D. V gave up 5 bases and J gave up 8 bases, with 6 bases separating them. The CDR3 runs to 11 residues. The germline V gene has CDR1 MDHEN and CDR2 SYDVKM. CDR3 DNA: TGTGCCAGCAGTGTTTGGGGGGAGCTGTTTTTT. Residues: CASSVWGELFF.

This chain connects TRBV5-1 to TRBJ2-5, with D perhaps matching TRBD2 (7 bases). The V end lost 4 bases, the J end lost 4 bases, and 23 bases lay between the germline ends. CDR1 and CDR2 from the germline V gene are SGHRS and YFSETQ. The CDR3 is 17 residues long. CDR3 nucleotide sequence: TGCGCCAGCAGCCTCGCCCCACCTAGCGCGGGGGCAGAGACCCAGTACTTC. It encodes CASSLAPPSAGAETQYF.

As to this clone: The sample holds other DNA sequences that translate to the same CDR3. J is TRBJ1-3 and V is TRBV5-1; D possibly corresponds to TRBD1 (5 bases). Trimming took off 0 bases at V and 7 bases at J, with 5 bases between the two ends. Germline V gene lookup returns CDR1 SGHRS and CDR2 YFSETQ. The CDR3 consists of 12 residues. The CDR3 spells CASSLAGNTIYF. The CDR3 DNA is TGCGCCAGCAGCTTGGCAGGGAACACCATATATTTT. The complete variable domain, with remaining parts taken from reference TRBV5-1 and TRBJ1-3, reads KAGVTQTPRYLIKTRGQQVTLSCSPISGHRSVSWYQQTPGQGLQFLFEYFSETQRNKGNFPGRFSGRQFSNSRSEMNVSTLELGDSALYLCASSLAGNTIYFGEGSWLTVV.